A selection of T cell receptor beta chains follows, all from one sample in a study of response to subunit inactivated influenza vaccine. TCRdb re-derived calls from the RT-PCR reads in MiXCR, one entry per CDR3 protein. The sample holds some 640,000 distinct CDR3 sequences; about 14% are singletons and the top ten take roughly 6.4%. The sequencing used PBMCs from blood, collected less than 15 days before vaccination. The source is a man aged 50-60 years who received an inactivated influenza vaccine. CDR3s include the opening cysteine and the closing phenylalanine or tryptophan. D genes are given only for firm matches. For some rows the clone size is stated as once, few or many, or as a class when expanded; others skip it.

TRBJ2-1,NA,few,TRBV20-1,CSASPGSGMEQFF,TGCAGTGCAAGCCCCGGGTCGGGGATGGAGCAGTTCTTC
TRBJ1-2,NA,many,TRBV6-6,CASHSQGYGYTF,TGTGCCAGCCATTCGCAGGGTTATGGCTACACCTTC
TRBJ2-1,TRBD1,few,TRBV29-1,CSATGQSYNEQFF,TGCAGCGCCACGGGACAGTCCTACAATGAGCAGTTCTTC
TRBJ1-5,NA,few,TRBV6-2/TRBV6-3,CASSLSGLSQPQHF,TGTGCCAGCAGCCTGTCAGGGCTTAGTCAGCCCCAGCATTTT
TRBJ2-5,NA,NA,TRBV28,CASSFPDQTQYF,TGTGCCAGCAGTTTTCCTGATCAGACCCAGTACTTC
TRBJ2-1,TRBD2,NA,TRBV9,CASSPGLAGVFYNEQFF,TGTGCCAGCAGCCCGGGACTAGCGGGAGTGTTCTACAATGAGCAGTTCTTC
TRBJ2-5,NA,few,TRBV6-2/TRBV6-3,CASRIPQETQYF,TGTGCCAGCAGGATCCCGCAAGAGACCCAGTACTTC
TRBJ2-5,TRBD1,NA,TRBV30,CAWIAGGGETQYF,TGTGCCTGGATTGCAGGGGGTGGAGAGACCCAGTACTTC
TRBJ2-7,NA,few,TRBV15,CATSREWGRRYEQYF,TGTGCCACCAGCAGAGAATGGGGACGCCGCTACGAGCAGTACTTC
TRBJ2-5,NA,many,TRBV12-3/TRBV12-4,CASSWVQETQYF,TGTGCCAGCAGTTGGGTGCAAGAGACCCAGTACTTC
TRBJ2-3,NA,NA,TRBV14,CASSQGGSTSTDTQYF,TGTGCCAGCAGCCAAGGGGGTAGTACTAGCACAGATACGCAGTATTTT
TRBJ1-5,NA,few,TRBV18,CASSPKGGDQPQHF,TGTGCCAGCTCACCAAAAGGGGGGGATCAGCCCCAGCATTTT
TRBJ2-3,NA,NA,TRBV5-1,CASSTRRTSTDTQYF,TGCGCCAGCAGCACCCGGAGGACTAGCACAGATACGCAGTATTTT
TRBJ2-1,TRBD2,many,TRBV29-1,CSVEDLGTSVYNEQFF,TGCAGCGTTGAAGATCTTGGGACTAGCGTCTACAATGAGCAGTTCTTC
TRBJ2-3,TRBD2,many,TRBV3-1,CASSQGWGGWGRTDTQYF,TGTGCCAGCAGCCAAGGATGGGGGGGTTGGGGCCGCACAGATACGCAGTATTTT
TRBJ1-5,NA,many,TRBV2,CASSRRHSGVQPQHF,TGTGCCAGCAGTAGACGGCACTCAGGGGTCCAGCCCCAGCATTTT
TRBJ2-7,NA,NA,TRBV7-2,CASSLDVGGSFVQYF,TGTGCCAGCAGCTTAGATGTGGGGGGCTCTTTCGTGCAGTACTTC
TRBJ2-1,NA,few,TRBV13,CASSPRTAAAEQFF,TGTGCCAGCAGCCCTCGGACAGCCGCCGCTGAGCAGTTCTTC
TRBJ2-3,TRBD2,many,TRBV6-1,CASSELAGGPDTQYF,TGTGCCAGCAGTGAACTAGCGGGAGGGCCGGATACGCAGTATTTT
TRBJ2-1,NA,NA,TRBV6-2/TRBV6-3,CASSYMSELYNEQFF,TGTGCCAGCAGTTACATGTCAGAACTATACAATGAGCAGTTCTTC
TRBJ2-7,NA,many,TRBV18,CASSPNTGLYEQYF,TGTGCCAGCTCACCAAACACCGGACTCTACGAGCAGTACTTC
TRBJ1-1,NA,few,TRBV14,CASSQISTEAFF,TGTGCCAGCAGCCAGATATCCACTGAAGCTTTCTTT
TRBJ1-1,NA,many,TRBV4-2,CASSQGSTRTEAFF,TGTGCCAGCAGCCAAGGTTCCACACGGACTGAAGCTTTCTTT
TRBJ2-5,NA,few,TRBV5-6,CASSWGGGTGKETQYF,TGTGCCAGCAGCTGGGGAGGCGGGACCGGGAAAGAGACCCAGTACTTC
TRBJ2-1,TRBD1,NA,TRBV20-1,CSARRQGGSYNEQFF,TGCAGTGCTAGGCGACAGGGCGGCTCCTACAATGAGCAGTTCTTC
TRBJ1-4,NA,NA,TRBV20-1,CSAIGELGSNEKLFF,TGCAGTGCTATCGGAGAACTTGGGAGTAATGAAAAACTGTTTTTT
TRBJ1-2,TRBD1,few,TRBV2,CASGLGGGYGYTF,TGTGCCAGCGGGCTAGGGGGCGGCTATGGCTACACCTTC
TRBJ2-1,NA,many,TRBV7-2,CASSLTSGWNEQFF,TGTGCCAGCAGCCTCACATCAGGGTGGAATGAGCAGTTCTTC
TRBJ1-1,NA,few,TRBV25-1,CASSDPRGGARWTEAFF,TGTGCCAGCAGTGACCCTAGGGGAGGGGCGCGCTGGACTGAAGCTTTCTTT
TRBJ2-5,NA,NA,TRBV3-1,CASSHSGPLQETQYF,TGTGCCAGCAGCCACTCGGGCCCCCTCCAAGAGACCCAGTACTTC
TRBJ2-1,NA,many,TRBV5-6,CASSSPHRSSYNEQFF,TGTGCCAGCAGCTCACCCCATCGTTCGTCCTACAATGAGCAGTTCTTC
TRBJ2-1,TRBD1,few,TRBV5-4,CASSSPGGYNEQFF,TGTGCCAGCAGCTCCCCAGGGGGCTACAATGAGCAGTTCTTC
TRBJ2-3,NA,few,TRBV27,CASSPLRGHFTDTQYF,TGTGCCAGCAGTCCGCTCCGGGGACACTTCACAGATACGCAGTATTTT
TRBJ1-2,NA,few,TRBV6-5,CASSSILREWDGYTF,TGTGCCAGCAGTTCTATCCTACGGGAGTGGGATGGCTACACCTTC
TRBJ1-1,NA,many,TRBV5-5,CASSLFPSDTEAFF,TGTGCCAGCAGCTTGTTTCCCAGCGACACTGAAGCTTTCTTT
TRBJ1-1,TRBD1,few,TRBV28,CASSSHHRGTTNTEAFF,TGTGCCAGCAGTTCCCACCACAGGGGCACTACGAACACTGAAGCTTTCTTT
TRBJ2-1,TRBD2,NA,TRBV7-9,CASSARRGLAGQFF,TGTGCCAGCAGCGCGAGAAGGGGACTAGCGGGACAGTTCTTC
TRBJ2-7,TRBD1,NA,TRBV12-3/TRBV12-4,CASSHPGQADEQYF,TGTGCCAGCAGTCATCCGGGACAGGCGGACGAGCAGTACTTC
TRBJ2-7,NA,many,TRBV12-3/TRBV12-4,CASSRGTSYEQYF,TGTGCCAGCAGTCGGGGCACTTCTTACGAGCAGTACTTC
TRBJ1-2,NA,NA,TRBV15,CATSTDRPGGYTF,TGTGCCACCAGCACGGACCGGCCGGGTGGCTACACCTTC
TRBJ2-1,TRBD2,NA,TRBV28,CASTSSGSGSYNEQFF,TGTGCCAGCACGAGTAGCGGGAGTGGCTCCTACAATGAGCAGTTCTTC